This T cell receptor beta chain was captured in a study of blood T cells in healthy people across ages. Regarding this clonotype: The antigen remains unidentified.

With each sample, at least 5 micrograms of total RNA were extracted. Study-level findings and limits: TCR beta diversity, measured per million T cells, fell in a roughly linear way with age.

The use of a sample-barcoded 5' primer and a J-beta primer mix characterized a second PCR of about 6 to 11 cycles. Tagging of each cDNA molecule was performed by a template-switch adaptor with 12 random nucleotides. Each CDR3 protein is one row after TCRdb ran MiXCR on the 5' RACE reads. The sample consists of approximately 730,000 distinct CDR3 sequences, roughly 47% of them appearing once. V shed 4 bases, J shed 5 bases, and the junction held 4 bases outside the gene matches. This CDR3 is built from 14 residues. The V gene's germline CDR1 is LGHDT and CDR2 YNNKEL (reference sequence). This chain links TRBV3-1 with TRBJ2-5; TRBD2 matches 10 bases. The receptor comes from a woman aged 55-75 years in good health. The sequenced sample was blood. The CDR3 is CASSPRTSGETQYF. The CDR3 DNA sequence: TGTGCCAGCAGCCCTAGGACTAGCGGTGAGACCCAGTACTTC.